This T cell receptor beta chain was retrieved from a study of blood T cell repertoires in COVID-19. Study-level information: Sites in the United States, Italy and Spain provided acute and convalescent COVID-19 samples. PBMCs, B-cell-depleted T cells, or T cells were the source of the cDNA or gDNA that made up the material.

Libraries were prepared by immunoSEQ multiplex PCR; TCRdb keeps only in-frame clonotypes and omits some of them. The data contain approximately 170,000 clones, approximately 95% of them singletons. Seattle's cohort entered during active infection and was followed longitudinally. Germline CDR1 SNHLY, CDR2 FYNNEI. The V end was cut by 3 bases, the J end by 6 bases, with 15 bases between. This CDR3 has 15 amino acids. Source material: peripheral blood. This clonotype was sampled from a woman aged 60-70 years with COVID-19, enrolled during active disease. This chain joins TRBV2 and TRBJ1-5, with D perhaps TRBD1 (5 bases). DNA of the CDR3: TGTGCCAGCAGTGATGAATTAGGGGCTGGTCAGCCCCAGCATTTT. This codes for CASSDELGAGQPQHF. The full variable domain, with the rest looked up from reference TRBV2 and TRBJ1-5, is EPEVTQTPSHQVTQMGQEVILRCVPISNHLYFYWYRQILGQKVEFLVSFYNNEISEKSEIFDDQFSVERPDGSNFTLKIRSTKLEDSAMYFCASSDELGAGQPQHFGDGTRLSIL.